Listed here are 10 T cell receptor beta chains from one sample, sequenced in a study of patients and donors after allogeneic stem cell transplantation. TCRdb re-called the RT-PCR reads with MiXCR, one entry per CDR3 protein. This table holds 150,000 to 250,000 distinct CDR3 sequences, roughly 40% found once. Sequenced sample: blood, either unsorted or a sorted T cell fraction (not recorded which). Receptors originate from a human donor who was either an allogeneic HSCT recipient or a stem cell or donor lymphocyte infusion donor (not recorded which). It is not recorded whose cells these are; they may come from a transplant donor.

This clonotype has only one observation. This sequence joins TRBV6-1 and TRBJ1-1; D ambiguous. The V gene lost 0 bases and the J gene lost 3 bases, with 5 bases spanning the gap. The CDR3 loop spans 13 amino acids. The germline CDR1 and CDR2 sequences are MNHNS and SASEGT. The DNA for the CDR3 is TGTGCCAGCAGTGAAGCAGAATACACTGAAGCTTTCTTT. Amino acid sequence: CASSEAEYTEAFF.

V and J are TRBV30 and TRBJ1-1, with D uncertain. The V gene's germline CDR1 is GTSNPN and CDR2 SVGIG (reference sequence). Trimming cost V 3 bases and J 10 bases, with 9 bases left between them. This CDR3 is 10 amino acids long. CDR3 sequence: CAWRAPVAFF. CDR3 DNA sequence: TGTGCCTGGAGGGCCCCAGTAGCTTTCTTT.

This clonotype was seen more than once but under ten times. The chain joins TRBV24-1 to TRBJ2-7; 8 bases are a match to TRBD2. CDR3 length: 14 amino acids. CDR1 and CDR2 (germline): KGHDR, SFDVKD. J gave up 6 bases and V 5 bases, and 8 bases lay outside the gene matches. CDR3 region: CATSAPGLGGEQYF. As DNA, the CDR3 is TGTGCCACCAGTGCTCCGGGACTAGGAGGCGAGCAGTACTTC.

This clonotype came up once. V gene TRBV4-1 combines with J gene TRBJ1-2, with 7 bases identical to TRBD1. This CDR3 contains 15 residues. Germline V CDR1 and CDR2: MGHRA, YSYEKL. Germline trimming cut 3 bases from V and 8 bases from J; bases unmatched to any gene: 12. The CDR3 is CASSQARQGPAGYTF. The CDR3 DNA reads as TGCGCCAGCAGCCAGGCCAGACAGGGACCTGCGGGCTACACCTTC.

V usage is TRBV3-1 and J usage is TRBJ1-1; D not certain. The CDR3 contains 13 residues. Germline V CDR1 and CDR2: LGHDT, YNNKEL (reference sequence). The V and J ends lost 7 bases and 6 bases respectively, with 15 bases between them. The CDR3 loop reads CASTRQGLAEAFF. The CDR3 DNA is TGTGCCAGCACGCGGCAAGGGCTCGCTGAAGCTTTCTTT.

V gene TRBV7-2 combines with J gene TRBJ2-2; the D is unclear. The CDR3 length is 11 residues. Germline V CDR1 and CDR2: SGHTA, FQGNSA. Trimming removed 5 bases at V and 7 bases at J, with 5 bases between. The CDR3 sequence is CASSTVGELFF. DNA of the CDR3: TGTGCCAGCAGCACAGTCGGGGAGCTGTTTTTT.

In its sample, this clonotype was seen a few times. The chain recombines TRBV5-1 with TRBJ1-1; TRBD1 aligns across 8 bases. Germline loops: CDR1 SGHRS, CDR2 YFSETQ. V shed 1 base, J shed 8 bases, and the junction held 4 bases outside the gene matches. The CDR3 contains 13 residues. The CDR3 DNA follows: TGCGCCAGCAGCTTGCAACGACAGGGGGAAGCTTTCTTT. Protein sequence: CASSLQRQGEAFF. Supplemented by reference TRBV5-1 and TRBJ1-1, the full variable domain reads KAGVTQTPRYLIKTRGQQVTLSCSPISGHRSVSWYQQTPGQGLQFLFEYFSETQRNKGNFPGRFSGRQFSNSRSEMNVSTLELGDSALYLCASSLQRQGEAFFGQGTRLTVV.

This clonotype has more than one count but fewer than ten. The rearrangement uses TRBV4-3 and TRBJ2-7, with TRBD2 identical over 11 bases. CDR1 LGHNA and CDR2 YSLEER come from the germline V gene. The CDR3 has 17 amino acids. Germline trimming cut 4 bases from V and 5 bases from J; bases unmatched to any gene: 13. CDR3 nucleotides: TGCGCCAGCAGCCGCCTAGTAGCGGGAGGGGGATTAGACGAGCAGTACTTC. Residues: CASSRLVAGGGLDEQYF.

This clonotype was counted a single time. The V call is TRBV6-5, the J call TRBJ2-1; possible D gene TRBD2, 6 bases. The CDR3 contains 17 residues. Trimming removed 4 bases from V and 5 bases from J, with 21 bases in between. Germline CDR1 MNHEY, CDR2 SVGAGI. CDR3 sequence (DNA): TGTGCCAGCAGTTCTGACATTAGCGGCCTAGAGAACAATGAGCAGTTCTTC. Amino acids: CASSSDISGLENNEQFF.

The chain joins TRBV28 to TRBJ2-7; 9 bases match TRBD1. Trimming took 1 base from V and 2 from J; bases not matched to a gene: 6. Per germline, CDR1 MDHEN and CDR2 SYDVKM. This CDR3 spans 16 amino acids. The CDR3 reads CASSLSPRQGAYEQYF. Written as DNA, the CDR3 is TGTGCCAGCAGTTTATCGCCCAGACAGGGGGCCTACGAGCAGTACTTC.